This passage covers 32 T cell receptor beta chains from one sample sequenced in a study of beta chain features in type 1 diabetes. Investigators reverse transcribed all isolated RNA, so they sequenced expressed TCRB transcripts. Only in-frame clones appear in the TCRdb table, and some are missing; sequencing was by immunoSEQ multiplex PCR. The table lists around 280,000 clones, approximately 8.1% of them singletons. Sequencing used central memory CD4+ T cells from blood. The receptors originated from a woman in her late teens or twenties in good health.

This chain joins TRBV4-3 and TRBJ2-7, with no clear D. Germline assignment: CDR1 LGHNA and CDR2 YSLEER. The CDR3 totals 15 residues. V lost 0 bases and J 3 bases, leaving 12 bases between the germline ends. CDR3 coding DNA: TGCGCCAGCAGCCAAGAGGGATCAGTGGGCTACGAGCAGTACTTC. Encoded protein: CASSQEGSVGYEQYF.

The chain joins TRBV15 to TRBJ2-7, with D perhaps being TRBD1 or TRBD2 (6 bases each). Trimming removed 4 bases at V and 2 bases at J, with 12 bases between. Germline V CDR1 and CDR2: LNHNV, YYDKDF (reference sequence). The CDR3 is 14 residues long. CDR3: CATSKGGLTYEQYV. CDR3 bases: TGTGCCACCAGCAAAGGGGGGTTAACCTACGAGCAGTACGTC.

The genes are TRBV25-1 and TRBJ1-5; a possible D gene is TRBD1 (6 bases). Trimming took off 5 bases at V and 2 bases at J, with 13 bases between the two ends. CDR3 length equals 15 residues. Per the germline V gene, CDR1 is MGHDK and CDR2 is SYGVNS. DNA of the CDR3: TGTGCCAGCAGTCCTTCCAGGGGAGGCAATCAGCCCCAGCATTTT. Protein: CASSPSRGGNQPQHF.

The CDR3 DNA reads as TGCAGCGTTGAAACGGGGGGTGGAAACACCATATATTTT. As protein: CSVETGGGNTIYF. V and J are TRBV29-1 and TRBJ1-3; a possible D gene is TRBD1 (5 bases). The CDR3 spans 13 residues. CDR1 is SQVTM, CDR2 ANQGSEA, per germline. V lost 2 bases and J 3 bases, leaving 8 bases between the germline ends. Drawing the rest from reference TRBV29-1 and TRBJ1-3, the complete variable domain is SAVISQKPSRDICQRGTSLTIQCQVDSQVTMMFWYRQQPGQSLTLIATANQGSEATYESGFVIDKFPISRPNLTFSTLTVSNMSPEDSSIYLCSVETGGGNTIYFGEGSWLTVV.

The rearrangement links TRBV28 to TRBJ2-1; D is undetermined. The CDR3 is 12 residues long. Germline V gene lookup returns CDR1 MDHEN and CDR2 SYDVKM. V gave up 6 bases and J gave up 4 bases, with 7 bases separating them. The CDR3 reads CASSRVYNEQFF. The CDR3 nucleotides are TGTGCCAGCAGCCGGGTTTACAATGAGCAGTTCTTC.

This clone was observed a handful of times. The CDR3 coding sequence is TGTGCCAGCAGTTCTCCGGGACTAGCCTTGCATGAGCAGTTCTTC. Translated, it gives CASSSPGLALHEQFF. The chain carries TRBV6-5 and TRBJ2-1; 9 bases are shared with TRBD2. From germline, CDR1 is MNHEY and CDR2 SVGAGI. The CDR3 is 15 amino acids. With V trimmed by 4 bases and J by 8 bases, 9 bases remained unmatched.

In this sample, this clone turned up a few times. The CDR3: CSVLTGNSDGYTF. Written as DNA, the CDR3 is TGCAGCGTTTTAACCGGGAACTCAGATGGCTACACCTTC. The chain couples TRBV29-1 to TRBJ1-2; D call uncertain. The CDR3 is 13 residues long. Germline loops: CDR1 SQVTM, CDR2 ANQGSEA. V gave up 5 bases and J gave up 6 bases, with 16 bases separating them.

V usage is TRBV6-6 and J usage is TRBJ1-5, with 8 bases identical to TRBD1. This CDR3 spans 16 amino acids. Germline V gene sequence: CDR1 MNHNY, CDR2 SVGAGI (reference sequence). The V gene end was trimmed by 7 bases and the J gene end by 4 bases; junction bases not matched to a gene: 12. The CDR3 loop is CASTPQGAMGNQPQHF. Written as DNA, the CDR3 is TGTGCCAGCACCCCCCAGGGGGCGATGGGGAATCAGCCCCAGCATTTT.

This clone was detected only a few times. The chain joins TRBV28 to TRBJ2-7, with TRBD1 as a possible D gene (5 bases). V was pared by 1 base and J by 3 bases, with 16 bases between. CDR1 and CDR2 (germline): MDHEN, SYDVKM. The CDR3 covers 16 residues. CDR3 sequence reads: CASSLYMGPRGYEQYV. CDR3 sequence (DNA): TGTGCCAGCAGTTTATATATGGGCCCTAGGGGCTACGAGCAGTACGTC.

This clone was seen a few times. For the CDR3, the DNA is TGTGCCACCAGACCTGGGGGCAGTGTCCCCAATCAGCCCCAGCATTTT. It specifies CATRPGGSVPNQPQHF. The V and J genes are TRBV19 and TRBJ1-5, with D maybe TRBD1 (6 bases). This CDR3 contains 16 residues. V lost 10 bases, J lost 3 bases, and 22 bases lay in between. The germline V gene has CDR1 LNHDA and CDR2 SQIVND (reference sequence).

This clone was counted a few times. DNA for the CDR3: TGTGCCAGCAGTGACAGGGACAGGGTAGGGGCTTATGGCTACACCTTC. Protein product: CASSDRDRVGAYGYTF. This chain connects TRBV25-1 to TRBJ1-2, with 9 nucleotides matching TRBD1. V gave up 3 bases and J gave up 5 bases; unmatched junction bases: 10. This CDR3 spans 16 amino acids. The V gene's germline CDR1 is MGHDK and CDR2 SYGVNS.

The rearrangement links TRBV4-2 to TRBJ2-3; no clear D. The V and J ends lost 0 bases and 8 bases respectively, with 12 bases between them. The CDR3 covers 14 residues. CDR1 and CDR2 from the germline V gene are LGHNA and YNFKEQ. As DNA, the CDR3 is TGTGCCAGCAGCCAAGAATCGGTCTCGGGTACGCAGTATTTT. As protein: CASSQESVSGTQYF.

The J gene is TRBJ2-3, the V gene TRBV4-2; no clear D. The CDR3 covers 15 residues. Trimming removed 4 bases at V and 7 bases at J, with 18 bases between. Germline V CDR1 and CDR2: LGHNA, YNFKEQ. The CDR3 coding sequence is TGTGCCAGCAGCCCCGGAGCTTCCCTCAGGAATACGCAGTATTTT. This encodes CASSPGASLRNTQYF.

Ten or more counts support this clone. The genes are TRBV15 and TRBJ2-1, with D unclear. CDR3 size: 12 residues. Germline V gene sequence: CDR1 LNHNV, CDR2 YYDKDF (reference sequence). V shed 0 bases and J shed 10 bases, with 7 bases lying between them. CDR3 protein: CATSRDLWEQFF. DNA of the CDR3: TGTGCCACCAGCAGAGATCTTTGGGAGCAGTTCTTC.

This clone was counted many times. The genes are TRBV23-1 and TRBJ2-5; no clear D. TRBV23-1 is recorded as an ORF, its role being uncertain. V lost 0 bases and J 6 bases, leaving 8 bases between the germline ends. This CDR3 has 13 residues. The CDR3 protein is CASSQSNRQTQYF. The DNA of the CDR3 is TGCGCCAGCAGTCAATCGAACAGACAGACCCAGTACTTC.

This clone has just a few counts. The J gene is TRBJ2-7, the V gene TRBV7-2; weak D call: TRBD2 (5 bases). Germline V gene data show CDR1 as SGHTA and CDR2 as FQGNSA. The germline V and J ends were trimmed by 1 base and 2 bases, with 9 bases remaining between them. This CDR3 comprises 14 residues. This chain's CDR3 is CASSLGGFPYEQYF. CDR3 bases: TGTGCCAGCAGCTTAGGAGGGTTCCCCTACGAGCAGTACTTC.

The chain employs TRBV5-4 and TRBJ2-2; D ambiguous. The germline V gene encodes CDR1 SGHNT and CDR2 YYREEE (reference sequence). The CDR3 runs 16 residues. V was shortened by 0 bases and J by 2 bases, with 11 bases between the two germline ends. This CDR3 reads CASSLEMGGNTGELFF. The CDR3 region has the DNA TGTGCCAGCAGCTTGGAAATGGGCGGTAACACCGGGGAGCTGTTTTTT.

V gene TRBV19 combines with J gene TRBJ2-3; 7 positions agree with TRBD1. Germline loops: CDR1 LNHDA, CDR2 SQIVND (reference sequence). The CDR3 spans 13 residues. Trimming removed 7 bases from V and 3 bases from J; junction bases left unmatched: 4. CDR3 in DNA: TGTGCCAGTACCACGACAGGGACAGATACGCAGTATTTT. Its protein product is CASTTTGTDTQYF.

In its sample, this clone was seen a few times. J is TRBJ2-1 and V is TRBV18; no definite D call. Germline-derived CDR1 and CDR2 are KGHSH and LQKENI. With 5 bases removed from V and 7 bases from J, the gap between germline ends came to 9 bases. The CDR3 covers 12 residues. The CDR3: CASSINTNEQFF. For the CDR3, the DNA is TGTGCCAGCTCAATAAATACGAATGAGCAGTTCTTC.

The chain is built from TRBV5-4 and TRBJ1-4; D may be TRBD1 (6 bases). The germline gives CDR1 SGHNT, CDR2 YYREEE (reference sequence). V gave up 4 bases and J gave up 1 base, with 20 bases separating them. The CDR3 runs 18 residues. CDR3 loop: CASSLKQGSGGTNEKLFF. The CDR3 DNA sequence: TGTGCCAGCAGCCTCAAACAGGGATCGGGGGGAACTAATGAAAAACTGTTTTTT. The variable domain in full, with the rest retrieved from reference TRBV5-4 and TRBJ1-4, is ETGVTQSPTHLIKTRGQQVTLRCSSQSGHNTVSWYQQALGQGPQFIFQYYREEENGRGNFPPRFSGLQFPNYSSELNVNALELDDSALYLCASSLKQGSGGTNEKLFFGSGTQLSVL.

This clone has only a few counts. This rearrangement joins TRBV5-4 to TRBJ1-2; 11 nucleotides match TRBD1. The CDR3 has 15 residues. Losses at the gene ends were 2 bases for V and 6 bases for J; bases not matched to a gene: 6. Germline assignment: CDR1 SGHNT and CDR2 YYREEE (reference sequence). CDR3 sequence: CASSLRDRGSHGYTF. CDR3 in DNA: TGTGCCAGCAGCTTAAGGGACAGGGGGAGTCATGGCTACACCTTC. Variable domain in full (rest from reference TRBV5-4 and TRBJ1-2): ETGVTQSPTHLIKTRGQQVTLRCSSQSGHNTVSWYQQALGQGPQFIFQYYREEENGRGNFPPRFSGLQFPNYSSELNVNALELDDSALYLCASSLRDRGSHGYTFGSGTRLTVV.

The chain is built from TRBV9 and TRBJ1-4; 7 positions match TRBD1. The V gene's germline CDR1 is SGDLS and CDR2 YYNGEE. The CDR3 runs to 14 residues. V lost 4 bases to trimming and J lost 8 bases; unmatched junction nucleotides: 8. CDR3 coding DNA: TGTGCCAGCAGCCGGGACAGTTGGGCAGAAAAACTGTTTTTT. Translation gives CASSRDSWAEKLFF. The complete variable domain, with remaining parts taken from reference TRBV9 and TRBJ1-4, reads DSGVTQTPKHLITATGQRVTLRCSPRSGDLSVYWYQQSLDQGLQFLIQYYNGEERAKGNILERFSAQQFPDLHSELNLSSLELGDSALYFCASSRDSWAEKLFFGSGTQLSVL.

This clone was seen a handful of times. The chain is built from TRBV18 and TRBJ1-6; D is uncertain. V lost 3 bases, J lost 10 bases, and 19 bases lay in between. The CDR3 length is 16 residues. Per germline, CDR1 KGHSH and CDR2 LQKENI. The CDR3 spells CASSPKDGSVKSPLHF. In DNA form, the CDR3 reads TGTGCCAGCTCACCCAAGGACGGTAGCGTAAAGTCACCCCTCCACTTT.

The chain couples TRBV28 to TRBJ1-6, with 7 nucleotides matching TRBD1. The CDR3 loop spans 16 amino acids. Germline CDR1 MDHEN, CDR2 SYDVKM. Losses at the gene ends were 6 bases for V and 6 bases for J; bases not matched to a gene: 11. The CDR3 protein is CASRQRQGDFNSPLHF. The DNA for the CDR3 is TGTGCCAGCAGACAGCGACAGGGCGATTTTAATTCACCCCTCCACTTT.

This clone was counted ten times or more. The chain is built from TRBV10-3 and TRBJ2-1; TRBD2 might be the D (5 bases). Looked up from germline, CDR1 is ENHRY and CDR2 is SYGVKD. CDR3 length equals 18 residues. Trimming took off 0 bases at V and 5 bases at J, with 20 bases between the two ends. In DNA, the CDR3 is TGTGCCATCAGTGAGTCGAAGCGTCTGCTAGCACAACACAATGAGCAGTTCTTC. Its protein product is CAISESKRLLAQHNEQFF.

A few counts support this clone. This chain uses TRBV7-3 with TRBJ2-1; 9 nucleotides match TRBD1. Unmatched junction bases numbered 7, after V lost 4 bases and J lost 9 bases. The V gene's germline CDR1 is SGHTA and CDR2 FQGTGA. CDR3 size: 14 residues. The CDR3 sequence is CASSSSRQGGEQFF. The CDR3 nucleotides are TGTGCCAGCAGCTCCTCCCGACAGGGGGGTGAGCAGTTCTTC.

As for this clone: This sample also contains other DNA sequences that code for the same CDR3. The J gene is TRBJ2-3, the V gene TRBV18, with TRBD2 matching over 13 bases. CDR1 is KGHSH, CDR2 LQKENI, per germline. V shed 3 bases and J 6 bases; nucleotides not matched to a gene: 3. The CDR3 extends over 15 amino acids. CDR3 DNA: TGTGCCAGCTCACCCGGACTAGCGGGGGCGGATACGCAGTATTTT. Translated: CASSPGLAGADTQYF.

This clone was detected only a few times. The chain recombines TRBV7-3 with TRBJ2-7; TRBD1 is a possible D gene (5 bases). Germline-derived CDR1 and CDR2 are SGHTA and FQGTGA. The CDR3 is 14 residues long. The V and J ends lost 5 bases and 6 bases respectively, with 17 bases between them. This CDR3 is CASSPGEVGAEQYF. The DNA for the CDR3 is TGTGCCAGCAGCCCAGGCGAGGTAGGGGCCGAGCAGTACTTC.

The V and J genes are TRBV29-1 and TRBJ2-2, with 11 bases fitting TRBD2. Trimming cost V 4 bases and J 7 bases; bases outside gene matches: 8. CDR3 size: 15 residues. Germline V gene data show CDR1 as SQVTM and CDR2 as ANQGSEA. The CDR3 sequence is CSVVGTSGQIGELFF. The CDR3 region has the DNA TGCAGCGTTGTTGGGACTAGCGGTCAGATCGGGGAGCTGTTTTTT.

This clone turned up a few times. The chain links TRBV18 to TRBJ2-5, with D perhaps TRBD2 (7 bases). V was clipped by 0 bases and J by 2 bases, with 13 bases between them. Germline V CDR1 and CDR2: KGHSH, LQKENI. This CDR3 is 16 amino acids long. The CDR3 DNA reads TGTGCCAGCTCACCACCGTCCAAGGGGGGGCAAGAGACCCAGTACTTC. Translation: CASSPPSKGGQETQYF.

In its sample, this clone was seen a few times. V is TRBV7-3 and J is TRBJ1-5; TRBD1 might be the D (6 bases). Trimming took 4 bases from V and 5 from J, leaving 9 bases between them. Per germline, CDR1 SGHTA and CDR2 FQGTGA. The CDR3 runs 13 residues. This CDR3 reads CASSSTGDQPQHF. In nucleotides, the CDR3 is TGTGCCAGCAGCTCGACAGGTGATCAGCCCCAGCATTTT.

This clone was observed a handful of times. The chain combines TRBV19 with TRBJ1-5; TRBD1 matches at 8 bases. Trimming at V came to 5 bases and at J to 3 bases, leaving 9 bases not matched to a gene. The CDR3 consists of 16 residues. CDR1 and CDR2 (germline): LNHDA, SQIVND (reference sequence). CDR3 in DNA: TGTGCCAGTAGTCCTGGGACAGGTAGAATCAATCAGCCCCAGCATTTT. Its protein is CASSPGTGRINQPQHF.